This section outlines one T cell receptor (beta chain) sequence together with its context. V dropped 3 bases and J dropped 4; count of bases not matched to a gene: 9. The CDR3 is 16 amino acids. CDR1 is SGHNT and CDR2 is YYREEE in the germline V gene (reference sequence). The data stem from a study of blood T cell repertoires in COVID-19. Turning to the study itself: Sites in the United States, Italy and Spain provided acute and convalescent COVID-19 samples. The cDNA or gDNA used as material had been derived from T cells, B-cell-depleted T cells, or PBMCs.

The assay was immunoSEQ multiplex PCR, and TCRdb's table has in-frame clones only and misses some. The sample holds 220,000 or so clones, about 88% seen once. The gene calls are TRBV5-4 and TRBJ2-5, with 10 bases lining up with TRBD2. This clonotype was sampled from a man aged 50 to 60 who had recovered from COVID-19. The sequencing input was peripheral blood. CDR3 DNA sequence: TGTGCCAGCAGCTCGCCGGCTAGCGGGAGTCTAGAGACCCAGTACTTC. The encoded protein is CASSSPASGSLETQYF. Variable domain in full (rest from reference TRBV5-4 and TRBJ2-5): ETGVTQSPTHLIKTRGQQVTLRCSSQSGHNTVSWYQQALGQGPQFIFQYYREEENGRGNFPPRFSGLQFPNYSSELNVNALELDDSALYLCASSSPASGSLETQYFGPGTRLLVL.